This T cell receptor beta chain was recorded in a study of cytomegalovirus exposure and HLA in healthy donors. Findings of the study overall: A missense variant in DCLRE1C was later tied to TCR beta V- and J-gene trimming. Later, TCR association rates were found to vary by HLA locus, highest for DRB1 and lowest for HLA-C.

The CDR3 totals 14 residues. The germline gives CDR1 MNHEY, CDR2 SVGAGI. V lost 1 base, J lost 6 bases, and 12 bases lay in between. A multiplex PCR was run with 60 Vbeta primers and 13 Jbeta primers. Libraries were prepared by immunoSEQ multiplex PCR; TCRdb keeps only in-frame clonotypes and omits some of them. The table includes about 200,000 clones, roughly 78% detected once. As to this clone: Its antigen is as yet unknown.

Sequenced: PBMCs. The chain couples TRBV6-5 to TRBJ1-1; D unresolved. The TCR sequence derives from a girl aged 10-17 years in good health and CMV-seropositive. CDR3 region: CASSYFPGGAEAFF. For the CDR3, the DNA is TGTGCCAGCAGTTACTTCCCAGGCGGGGCTGAAGCTTTCTTT.